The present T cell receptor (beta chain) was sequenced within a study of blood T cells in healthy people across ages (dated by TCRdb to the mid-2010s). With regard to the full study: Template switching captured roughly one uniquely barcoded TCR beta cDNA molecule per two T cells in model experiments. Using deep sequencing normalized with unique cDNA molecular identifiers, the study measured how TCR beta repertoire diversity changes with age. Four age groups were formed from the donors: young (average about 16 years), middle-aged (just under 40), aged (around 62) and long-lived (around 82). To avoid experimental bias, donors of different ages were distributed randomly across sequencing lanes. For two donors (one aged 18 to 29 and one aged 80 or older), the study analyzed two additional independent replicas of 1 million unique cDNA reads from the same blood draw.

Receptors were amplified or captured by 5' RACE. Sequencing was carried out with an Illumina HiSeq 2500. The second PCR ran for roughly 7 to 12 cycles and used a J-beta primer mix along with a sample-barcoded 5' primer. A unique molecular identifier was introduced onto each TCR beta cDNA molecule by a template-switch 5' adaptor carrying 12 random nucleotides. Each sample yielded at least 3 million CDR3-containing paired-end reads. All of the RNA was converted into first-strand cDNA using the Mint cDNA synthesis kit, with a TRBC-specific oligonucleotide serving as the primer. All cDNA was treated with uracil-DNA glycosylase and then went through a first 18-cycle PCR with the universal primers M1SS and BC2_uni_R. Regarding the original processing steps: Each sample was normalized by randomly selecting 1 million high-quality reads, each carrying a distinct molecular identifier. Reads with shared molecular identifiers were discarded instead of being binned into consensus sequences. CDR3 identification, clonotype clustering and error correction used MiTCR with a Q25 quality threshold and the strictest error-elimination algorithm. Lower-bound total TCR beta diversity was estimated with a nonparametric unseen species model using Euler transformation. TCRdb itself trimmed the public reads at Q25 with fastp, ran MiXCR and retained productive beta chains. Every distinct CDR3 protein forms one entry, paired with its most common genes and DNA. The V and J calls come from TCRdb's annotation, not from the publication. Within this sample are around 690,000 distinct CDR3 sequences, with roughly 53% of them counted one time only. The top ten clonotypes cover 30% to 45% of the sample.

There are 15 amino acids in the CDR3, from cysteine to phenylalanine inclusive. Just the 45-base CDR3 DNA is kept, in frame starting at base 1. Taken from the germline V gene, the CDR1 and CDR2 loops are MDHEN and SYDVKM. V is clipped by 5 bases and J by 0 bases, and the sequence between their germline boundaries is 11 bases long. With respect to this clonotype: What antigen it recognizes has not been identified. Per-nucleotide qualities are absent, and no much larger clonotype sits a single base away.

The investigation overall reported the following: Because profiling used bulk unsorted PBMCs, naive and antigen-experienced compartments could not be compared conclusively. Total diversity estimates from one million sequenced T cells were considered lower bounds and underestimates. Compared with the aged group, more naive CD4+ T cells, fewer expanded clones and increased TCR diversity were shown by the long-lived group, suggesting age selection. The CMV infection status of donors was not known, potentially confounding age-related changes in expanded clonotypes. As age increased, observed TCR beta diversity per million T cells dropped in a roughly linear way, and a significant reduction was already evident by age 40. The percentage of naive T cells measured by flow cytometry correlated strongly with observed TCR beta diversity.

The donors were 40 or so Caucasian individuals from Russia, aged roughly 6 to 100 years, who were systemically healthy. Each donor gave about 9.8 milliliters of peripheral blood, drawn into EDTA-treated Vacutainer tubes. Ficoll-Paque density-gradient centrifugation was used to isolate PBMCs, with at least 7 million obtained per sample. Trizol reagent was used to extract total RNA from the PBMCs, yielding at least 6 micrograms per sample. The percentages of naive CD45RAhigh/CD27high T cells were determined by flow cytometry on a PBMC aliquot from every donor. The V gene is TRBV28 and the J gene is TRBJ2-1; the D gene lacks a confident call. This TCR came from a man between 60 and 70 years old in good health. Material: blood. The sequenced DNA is TGTGCCAGCAGTACAACGATCTCCTCCTACAATGAGCAGTTCTTC. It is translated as CASSTTISSYNEQFF.